The clone carrying this T cell receptor beta chain has more than one count but fewer than ten. The sample comes from a study of T-cell reconstitution after alpha-beta-depleted transplantation in children. This sample's TCRbeta library carried unique molecular identifier barcodes. TCRdb re-analysed the PCR reads in MiXCR, keeping a single row per CDR3 protein. There are about 500,000 distinct CDR3 sequences in the sample; approximately 32% occur only once, and 2% to 3% lies in the top ten. There are 15 residues in the CDR3. Trimming at V came to 4 bases and at J to 8 bases, leaving 12 bases not matched to a gene. Germline V gene data show CDR1 as SGHRS and CDR2 as YFSETQ.

The chain joins TRBV5-1 to TRBJ2-1; 7 bases map to TRBD2. This sequence was found in a human donor who donated a stem cell graft to a child with aplastic anemia. The material was PBMCs from the stem cell graft donor, obtained from the stem cell graft. The CDR3: CASSPSGGRSDEQFF. CDR3 nucleotides: TGCGCCAGCAGCCCCTCAGGCGGGAGAAGCGATGAGCAGTTCTTC.